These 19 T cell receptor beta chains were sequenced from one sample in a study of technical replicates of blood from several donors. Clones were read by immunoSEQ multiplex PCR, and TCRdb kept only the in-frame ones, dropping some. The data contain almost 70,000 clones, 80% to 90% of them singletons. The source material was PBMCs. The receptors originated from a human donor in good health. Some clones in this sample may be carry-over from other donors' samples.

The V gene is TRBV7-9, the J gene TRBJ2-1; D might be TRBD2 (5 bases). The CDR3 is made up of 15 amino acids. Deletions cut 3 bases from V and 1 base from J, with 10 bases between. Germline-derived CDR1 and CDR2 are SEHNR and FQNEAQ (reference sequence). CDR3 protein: CASSFGIPSYNEQFF. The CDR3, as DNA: TGTGCCAGCAGCTTCGGGATCCCTTCCTACAATGAGCAGTTCTTC.

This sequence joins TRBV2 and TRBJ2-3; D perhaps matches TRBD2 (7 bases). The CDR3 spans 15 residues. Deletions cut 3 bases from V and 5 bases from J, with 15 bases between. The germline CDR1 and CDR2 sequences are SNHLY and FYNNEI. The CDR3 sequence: CASSDVGGRGDTQYF. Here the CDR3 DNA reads TGTGCCAGCAGTGACGTGGGGGGGCGTGGAGATACGCAGTATTTT.

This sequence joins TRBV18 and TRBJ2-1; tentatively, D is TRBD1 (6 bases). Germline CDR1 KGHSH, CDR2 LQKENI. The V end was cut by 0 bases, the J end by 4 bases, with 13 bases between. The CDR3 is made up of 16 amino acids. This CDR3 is CASSPPSGRGYNEQFF. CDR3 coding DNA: TGTGCCAGCTCACCACCGAGCGGCAGGGGTTACAATGAGCAGTTCTTC.

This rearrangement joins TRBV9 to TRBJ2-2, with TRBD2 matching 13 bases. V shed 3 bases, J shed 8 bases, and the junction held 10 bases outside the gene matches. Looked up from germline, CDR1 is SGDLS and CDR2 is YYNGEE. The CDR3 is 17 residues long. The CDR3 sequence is CASSATLTSGRSGELFF. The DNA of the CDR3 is TGTGCCAGCAGCGCGACCTTGACTAGCGGGAGGTCGGGGGAGCTGTTTTTT. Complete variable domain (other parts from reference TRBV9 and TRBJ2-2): DSGVTQTPKHLITATGQRVTLRCSPRSGDLSVYWYQQSLDQGLQFLIQYYNGEERAKGNILERFSAQQFPDLHSELNLSSLELGDSALYFCASSATLTSGRSGELFFGEGSRLTVL.

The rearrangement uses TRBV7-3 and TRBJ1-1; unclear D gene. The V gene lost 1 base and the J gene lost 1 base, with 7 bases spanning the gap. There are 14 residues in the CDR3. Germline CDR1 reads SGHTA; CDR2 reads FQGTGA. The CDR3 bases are TGTGCCAGCAGCTTAAATGGCAGGAACACTGAAGCTTTCTTT. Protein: CASSLNGRNTEAFF.

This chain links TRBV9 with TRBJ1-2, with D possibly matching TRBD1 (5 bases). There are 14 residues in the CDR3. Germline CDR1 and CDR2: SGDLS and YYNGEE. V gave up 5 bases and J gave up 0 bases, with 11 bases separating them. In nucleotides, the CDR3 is TGTGCCAGCAGTCCCCAGACAGCTAACTATGGCTACACCTTC. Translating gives CASSPQTANYGYTF.

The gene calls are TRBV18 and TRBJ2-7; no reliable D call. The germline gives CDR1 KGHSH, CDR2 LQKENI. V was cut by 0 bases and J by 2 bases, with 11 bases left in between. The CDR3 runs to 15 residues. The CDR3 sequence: CASSPPGFAAYEQYF. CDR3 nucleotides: TGTGCCAGCTCACCACCCGGGTTTGCGGCCTACGAGCAGTACTTC.

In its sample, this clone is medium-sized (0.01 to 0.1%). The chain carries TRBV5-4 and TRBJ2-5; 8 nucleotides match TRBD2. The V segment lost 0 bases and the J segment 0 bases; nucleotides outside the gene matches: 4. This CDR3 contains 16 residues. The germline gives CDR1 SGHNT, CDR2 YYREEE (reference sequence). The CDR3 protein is CASSLVLAGYQETQYF. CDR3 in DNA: TGTGCCAGCAGCTTGGTTTTAGCGGGGTACCAAGAGACCCAGTACTTC. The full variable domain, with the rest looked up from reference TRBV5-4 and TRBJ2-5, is ETGVTQSPTHLIKTRGQQVTLRCSSQSGHNTVSWYQQALGQGPQFIFQYYREEENGRGNFPPRFSGLQFPNYSSELNVNALELDDSALYLCASSLVLAGYQETQYFGPGTRLLVL.

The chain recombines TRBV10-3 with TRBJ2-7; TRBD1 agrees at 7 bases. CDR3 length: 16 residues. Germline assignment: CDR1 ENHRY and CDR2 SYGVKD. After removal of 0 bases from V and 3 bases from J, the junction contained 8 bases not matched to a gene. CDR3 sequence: CAISESWDSQLYEQYF. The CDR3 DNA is TGTGCCATCAGTGAGTCTTGGGACAGTCAACTCTACGAGCAGTACTTC.

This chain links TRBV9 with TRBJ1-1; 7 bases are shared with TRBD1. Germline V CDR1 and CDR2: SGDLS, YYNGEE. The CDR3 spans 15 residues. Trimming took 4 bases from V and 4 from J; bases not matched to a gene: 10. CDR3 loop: CASSSDPTGTTEAFF. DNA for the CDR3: TGTGCCAGCAGCTCCGATCCGACAGGGACCACTGAAGCTTTCTTT.

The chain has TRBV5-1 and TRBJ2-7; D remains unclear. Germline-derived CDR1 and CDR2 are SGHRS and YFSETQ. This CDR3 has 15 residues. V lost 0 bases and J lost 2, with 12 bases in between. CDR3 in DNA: TGCGCCAGCAGCTTGGATCCTTCAGGAACCTACGAGCAGTACTTC. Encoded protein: CASSLDPSGTYEQYF.

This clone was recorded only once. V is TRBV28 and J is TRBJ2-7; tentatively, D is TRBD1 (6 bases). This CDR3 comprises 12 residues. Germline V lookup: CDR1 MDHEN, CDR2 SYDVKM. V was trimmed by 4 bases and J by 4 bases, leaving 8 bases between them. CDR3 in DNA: TGTGCCAGCAGTTGGGGGCCTTACGAGCAGTACTTC. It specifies CASSWGPYEQYF.

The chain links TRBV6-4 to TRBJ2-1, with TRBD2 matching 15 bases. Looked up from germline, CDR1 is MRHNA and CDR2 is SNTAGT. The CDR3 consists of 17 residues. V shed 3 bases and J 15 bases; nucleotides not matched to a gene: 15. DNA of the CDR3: TGTGCCAGCAGTGAATACGGACTAGCGGGAGGGTCAACTAACTGGTTCTTC. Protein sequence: CASSEYGLAGGSTNWFF.

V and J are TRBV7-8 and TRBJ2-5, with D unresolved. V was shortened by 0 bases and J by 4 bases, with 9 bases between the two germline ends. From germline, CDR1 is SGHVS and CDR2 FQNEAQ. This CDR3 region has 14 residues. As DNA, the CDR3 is TGTGCCAGCAGCTTAGCTGTTAGAGGAGAGACCCAGTACTTC. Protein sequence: CASSLAVRGETQYF.

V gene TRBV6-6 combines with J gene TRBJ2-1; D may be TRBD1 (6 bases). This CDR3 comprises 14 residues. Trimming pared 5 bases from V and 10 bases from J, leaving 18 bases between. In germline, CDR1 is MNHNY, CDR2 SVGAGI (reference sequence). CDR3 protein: CASSPQPTGGEQFF. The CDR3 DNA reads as TGTGCCAGCAGTCCCCAACCGACAGGCGGCGAGCAGTTCTTC.

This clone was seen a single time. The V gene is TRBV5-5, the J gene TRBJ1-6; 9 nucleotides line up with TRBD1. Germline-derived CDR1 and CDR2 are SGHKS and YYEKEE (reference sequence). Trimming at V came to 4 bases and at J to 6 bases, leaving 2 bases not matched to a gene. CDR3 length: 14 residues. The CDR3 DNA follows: TGTGCCAGCAGCGGGACAGGGAGTAATTCACCCCTCCACTTT. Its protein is CASSGTGSNSPLHF.

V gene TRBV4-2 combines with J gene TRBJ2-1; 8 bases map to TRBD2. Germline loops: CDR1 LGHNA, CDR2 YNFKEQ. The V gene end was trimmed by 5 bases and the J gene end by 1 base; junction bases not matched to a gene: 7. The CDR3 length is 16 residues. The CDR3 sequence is CASSSPSGGSYNEQFF. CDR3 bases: TGTGCCAGCAGCTCACCCAGCGGGGGTTCCTACAATGAGCAGTTCTTC.

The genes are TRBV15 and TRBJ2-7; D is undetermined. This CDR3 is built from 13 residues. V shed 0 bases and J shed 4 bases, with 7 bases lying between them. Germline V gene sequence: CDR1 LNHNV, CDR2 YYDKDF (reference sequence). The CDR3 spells CATSRDQRYEQYF. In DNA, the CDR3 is TGTGCCACCAGCAGAGATCAGAGGTACGAGCAGTACTTC.

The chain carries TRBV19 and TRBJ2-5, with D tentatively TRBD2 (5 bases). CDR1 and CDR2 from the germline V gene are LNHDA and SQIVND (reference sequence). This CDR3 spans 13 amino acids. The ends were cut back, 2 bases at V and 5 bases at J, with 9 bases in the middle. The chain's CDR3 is CASSITPGETQYF. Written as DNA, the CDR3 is TGTGCCAGTAGTATAACACCGGGGGAGACCCAGTACTTC.